The 27 T cell receptor beta chains below all came from one sample that was sequenced in a study of shared clonotypes between healthy human individuals. Here immunoSEQ multiplex PCR was the method, and the copy in TCRdb shows in-frame clones only, minus some. The sample includes around 480,000 clones, about 75% of them seen just once. Sequenced input: PBMCs. These receptors originate from a woman in her forties in good health. Some clones in this sample may be carry-over from other donors' samples.

This clone has a handful of counts. The chain uses TRBV30 and TRBJ2-2; TRBD2 agrees at 7 bases. This CDR3 region has 14 residues. CDR1 GTSNPN and CDR2 SVGIG come from the germline V gene (reference sequence). V dropped 2 bases and J dropped 3; count of bases not matched to a gene: 3. The CDR3 protein is CAWSFGRDTGELFF. CDR3 coding DNA: TGTGCCTGGAGTTTTGGGAGGGACACCGGGGAGCTGTTTTTT. Together with reference TRBV30 and TRBJ2-2, the CDR3 gives the full variable domain: SQTIHQWPATLVQPVGSPLSLECTVEGTSNPNLYWYRQAAGRGLQLLFYSVGIGQISSEVPQNLSASRPQDRQFILSSKKLLLSDSGFYLCAWSFGRDTGELFFGEGSRLTVL.

The chain is built from TRBV4-2 and TRBJ2-7; weak D call: TRBD2 (5 bases). CDR1 and CDR2 from the germline V gene are LGHNA and YNFKEQ. V shed 0 bases and J shed 5 bases, with 14 bases lying between them. The CDR3 runs to 15 residues. The CDR3, as DNA: TGTGCCAGCAGCCAAGATACCGGGGAAGGTGACGAGCAGTACTTC. Translating gives CASSQDTGEGDEQYF.

The chain couples TRBV28 to TRBJ1-2, with a possible D match to TRBD1 (5 bases). CDR3 length: 12 amino acids. CDR1 is MDHEN, CDR2 SYDVKM, per germline. V shed 6 bases and J shed 2 bases, with 7 bases lying between them. The DNA for the CDR3 is TGTGCCAGCAGGGACATAAACTATGGCTACACCTTC. As protein: CASRDINYGYTF.

Regarding this clone: Germline and junction disagree at one end, which may indicate a read error. The chain couples TRBV7-7 to TRBJ2-3; 9 bases are shared with TRBD2. The germline V gene encodes CDR1 SSHAT and CDR2 FNYEAQ (reference sequence). The CDR3 consists of 17 residues. The CDR3 loop is CASSSGAGGPSTDTQYF. CDR3 in DNA: TGTGCTAGCAGCTCTGGGGCGGGAGGGCCGAGCACAGATACGCAGTATTTT.

DNA of the CDR3: TGTGCCAGCAGTCCCCCCGACCCCAACAGGGTTCAGCATTTT. Translation: CASSPPDPNRVQHF. The rearrangement uses TRBV28 and TRBJ1-5; a possible D gene is TRBD1 (6 bases). Germline V gene sequence: CDR1 MDHEN, CDR2 SYDVKM. There are 14 residues in the CDR3. V dropped 5 bases and J dropped 13 bases, with 21 bases sitting between them.

This chain uses TRBV27 with TRBJ2-7; no clear D. Trimming took off 6 bases at V and 6 bases at J, with 18 bases between the two ends. Germline lookup yields CDR1 MNHEY and CDR2 SMNVEV (reference sequence). CDR3 size: 14 residues. DNA of the CDR3: TGTGCCAGCAGACCAAGAGGAGAGTACTTCGAGCAGTACTTC. Translation: CASRPRGEYFEQYF.

The chain has TRBV7-2 and TRBJ2-5; a weak D match, TRBD2 (6 bases). The CDR3 contains 14 residues. Deletions cut 5 bases from V and 5 bases from J, with 15 bases between. Germline V gives CDR1 SGHTA, CDR2 FQGNSA. Here the CDR3 DNA reads TGTGCCAGCAGCCCGATTGCGGGAAGGGAGACCCAGTACTTC. This gives the protein CASSPIAGRETQYF.

The rearrangement uses TRBV7-9 and TRBJ1-2; D uncertain. This CDR3 is built from 13 residues. The V and J ends lost 3 bases and 7 bases respectively, with 12 bases between them. Germline lookup yields CDR1 SEHNR and CDR2 FQNEAQ (reference sequence). The CDR3 sequence: CASSLGNQVGYTF. The CDR3 region has the DNA TGTGCCAGCAGCTTGGGGAATCAGGTTGGCTACACCTTC.

The chain recombines TRBV5-1 with TRBJ2-7; 12 bases map to TRBD1. V lost 4 bases to trimming and J lost 4 bases; unmatched junction nucleotides: 3. The germline V gene has CDR1 SGHRS and CDR2 YFSETQ. This CDR3 has 14 amino acids. DNA of the CDR3: TGCGCCAGCAGCGAGGGACAGGGGGCATACGAGCAGTACTTC. As protein: CASSEGQGAYEQYF.

The genes are TRBV6-1 and TRBJ2-5; D uncertain. V lost 1 base to trimming and J lost 1 base, with 10 bases between them. The CDR3 is 15 residues long. Germline-derived CDR1 and CDR2 are MNHNS and SASEGT. In DNA form, the CDR3 reads TGTGCCAGCAGTGAAGAGACAAATCTCCAAGAGACCCAGTACTTC. Translated: CASSEETNLQETQYF.

This sequence joins TRBV29-1 and TRBJ1-1, with D possibly TRBD1 on 5 matching bases. The CDR3 consists of 12 residues. Trimming stripped 5 bases from V and 11 bases from J, with 18 bases between. Germline V CDR1 and CDR2: SQVTM, ANQGSEA. The CDR3 DNA reads as TGCAGCGTTCTGGACGGCAGGGCCGAGGCTTTCTTT. Translation: CSVLDGRAEAFF.

The V gene is TRBV6-1, the J gene TRBJ2-7, with 7 bases identical to TRBD1. This CDR3 region has 15 residues. CDR1 MNHNS and CDR2 SASEGT come from the germline V gene. J gave up 0 bases and V 11 bases, and 13 bases lay outside the gene matches. The CDR3 is CAVHRDSGFSYEQYF. The CDR3 DNA reads TGTGCCGTACACCGGGACAGTGGCTTCTCCTACGAGCAGTACTTC.

The chain recombines TRBV5-4 with TRBJ1-1, with D unresolved. CDR1 is SGHNT and CDR2 is YYREEE in the germline V gene (reference sequence). V was clipped by 4 bases and J by 7 bases, with 11 bases between them. The CDR3 has 12 residues. CDR3 protein: CASSLHTGEAFF. CDR3 DNA sequence: TGTGCCAGCAGCCTGCACACTGGTGAAGCTTTCTTT.

V and J are TRBV28 and TRBJ2-3; TRBD1 agrees at 9 bases. This CDR3 is 15 amino acids long. The germline CDR1 and CDR2 sequences are MDHEN and SYDVKM. The J segment lost 6 bases and the V segment lost 6 bases, leaving 10 bases of the junction unmatched. Here the CDR3 DNA reads TGTGCCAGCAGACAACAGGGGGCGCGGGTGGATACGCAGTATTTT. It yields the protein CASRQQGARVDTQYF.

The J gene is TRBJ2-3, the V gene TRBV21-1; TRBD2 is the table's D call, not checked against the DNA. TRBV21-1 is a pseudogene. The CDR3 runs to 13 residues. CDR3 DNA sequence: TGTGCCAGCAGCAAACCTCTTCCAGATACGCAGTATTTT. It encodes CASSKPLPDTQYF.

The rearrangement uses TRBV29-1 and TRBJ2-3, with 11 nucleotides matching TRBD2. CDR1 SQVTM and CDR2 ANQGSEA come from the germline V gene. V shed 1 base, J shed 5 bases, and the junction held 5 bases outside the gene matches. CDR3 length equals 15 residues. CDR3 amino acids: CSVEALAGVGDTQYF. DNA of the CDR3: TGCAGCGTTGAAGCACTAGCGGGAGTGGGAGATACGCAGTATTTT.

V usage is TRBV6-5 and J usage is TRBJ2-7; 8 bases are shared with TRBD1. CDR3 length: 13 residues. Germline-derived CDR1 and CDR2 are MNHEY and SVGAGI. V was pared by 6 bases and J by 2 bases, with 3 bases of the junction left unmatched. The CDR3 region has the DNA TGTGCCAGCAGCAGGGGGCCCACCTACGAGCAGTACTTC. Translation: CASSRGPTYEQYF.

In its sample, this clone was seen once. The chain couples TRBV29-1 to TRBJ2-3, with 8 positions matching TRBD2. The CDR3 consists of 12 residues. Germline CDR1 reads SQVTM; CDR2 reads ANQGSEA. As DNA, the CDR3 is TGCGGAATAGCGGGAAGCACAGATACGCAGTATTTT. This codes for CGIAGSTDTQYF.

The chain recombines TRBV15 with TRBJ2-1; D uncertain. Germline loops: CDR1 LNHNV, CDR2 YYDKDF (reference sequence). The CDR3 runs to 13 residues. Trimming cost V 0 bases and J 9 bases, with 9 bases left between them. The CDR3 DNA sequence: TGTGCCACCAGCAGAGAGCTTGCGAGTGAGCAGTTCTTC. Translation: CATSRELASEQFF.

The chain carries TRBV5-4 and TRBJ2-1; 9 bases agree with TRBD2. Trimming at V came to 4 bases and at J to 7 bases, leaving 15 bases not matched to a gene. From germline, CDR1 is SGHNT and CDR2 YYREEE (reference sequence). The CDR3 has 17 amino acids. The CDR3 protein is CASSPGGVAGVLNEQFF. In DNA form, the CDR3 reads TGTGCCAGCAGCCCGGGCGGGGTAGCGGGAGTACTGAATGAGCAGTTCTTC.

The chain employs TRBV6-6 and TRBJ1-2; D perhaps matches TRBD1 (6 bases). Germline values: CDR1 MNHNY, CDR2 SVGAGI (reference sequence). The V end was cut by 2 bases, the J end by 5 bases, with 12 bases between. The CDR3 is 14 residues long. The CDR3 sequence is CASSYDRRSYGYTF. CDR3 bases: TGTGCCAGCAGTTACGACAGGAGGAGTTATGGCTACACCTTC.

The chain has TRBV9 and TRBJ2-1; 7 nucleotides line up with TRBD2. The germline gives CDR1 SGDLS, CDR2 YYNGEE. Losses at the gene ends were 7 bases for V and 7 bases for J; bases not matched to a gene: 8. The CDR3 runs to 13 residues. The CDR3 DNA is TGTGCCAGCGGAGGGGCCGGGGGGAATGAGCAGTTCTTC. It is translated as CASGGAGGNEQFF.

V and J are TRBV19 and TRBJ1-5; D gene unclear. This CDR3 contains 15 residues. Trimming stripped 8 bases from V and 0 bases from J, with 14 bases between. The germline V gene encodes CDR1 LNHDA and CDR2 SQIVND (reference sequence). The DNA of the CDR3 is TGTGCCAGTCGGGAAGGAAGTTATAGCAATCAGCCCCAGCATTTT. It is translated as CASREGSYSNQPQHF. The variable domain in full, completed from reference TRBV19 and TRBJ1-5, reads DGGITQSPKYLFRKEGQNVTLSCEQNLNHDAMYWYRQDPGQGLRLIYYSQIVNDFQKGDIAEGYSVSREKKESFPLTVTSAQKNPTAFYLCASREGSYSNQPQHFGDGTRLSIL.

This chain uses TRBV7-9 with TRBJ1-1; 9 nucleotides line up with TRBD1. The V gene's germline CDR1 is SEHNR and CDR2 FQNEAQ (reference sequence). Trimming removed 3 bases from V and 4 bases from J; junction bases left unmatched: 9. This CDR3 has 16 residues. CDR3 region: CASSLPDRGVGTEAFF. The CDR3 DNA reads TGTGCCAGCAGCTTGCCGGACAGGGGAGTCGGCACTGAAGCTTTCTTT.

This clone has a single count. This chain connects TRBV5-4 to TRBJ2-3; 15 bases are shared with TRBD2. Trimming at V came to 4 bases and at J to 2 bases, leaving 2 bases not matched to a gene. This CDR3 is 16 amino acids long. From germline, CDR1 is SGHNT and CDR2 YYREEE (reference sequence). CDR3 amino acids: CASSRTSGRDTDTQYF. In DNA, the CDR3 is TGTGCCAGCAGCCGGACTAGCGGGAGGGACACAGATACGCAGTATTTT.

A remark on this clone: A far larger clone is only one base removed, so a read error is likely. Here the CDR3 reads CAGSSPSVGADEQYF. DNA of the CDR3: TGTGCCGGCAGCTCTCCATCGGTGGGGGCAGACGAGCAGTACTTC. This chain uses TRBV7-9 with TRBJ2-7; D might be TRBD1 (6 bases). The CDR3 loop spans 15 amino acids. CDR1 and CDR2 (germline): SEHNR, FQNEAQ (reference sequence).

This chain uses TRBV5-1 with TRBJ1-5; possibly TRBD1 for D (5 bases). CDR3 length: 14 residues. Germline V lookup: CDR1 SGHRS, CDR2 YFSETQ. Trimming removed 1 base from V and 5 bases from J, with 10 bases in between. CDR3: CASSLTPGYQPQHF. The DNA for the CDR3 is TGCGCCAGCAGCTTGACCCCAGGGTATCAGCCCCAGCATTTT.